Below, 13 T cell receptor beta chains from the same sample are listed, as sequenced in a study of technical replicates of blood from a few donors. The table came from immunoSEQ multiplex PCR; TCRdb's copy has only in-frame clones and leaves some out. Of about 88,000 clones listed, around 92% are singletons. Specimen: T cells isolated from PBMCs. The source is a human donor in good health.

The chain combines TRBV29-1 with TRBJ1-1, with a weak D call TRBD1 (5 bases). The V gene's germline CDR1 is SQVTM and CDR2 ANQGSEA. This CDR3 has 12 amino acids. V lost 6 bases to trimming and J lost 6 bases, with 14 bases between them. CDR3 sequence: CSVSRASPEAFF. The CDR3 DNA reads TGCAGCGTATCCAGGGCGAGCCCTGAAGCTTTCTTT. Using reference TRBV29-1 and TRBJ1-1 for the parts outside the CDR3, the full variable domain is SAVISQKPSRDICQRGTSLTIQCQVDSQVTMMFWYRQQPGQSLTLIATANQGSEATYESGFVIDKFPISRPNLTFSTLTVSNMSPEDSSIYLCSVSRASPEAFFGQGTRLTVV.

V and J are TRBV7-8 and TRBJ1-1; D is unclear. This CDR3 region has 14 residues. V was trimmed by 0 bases and J by 3 bases, leaving 8 bases between them. Germline-derived CDR1 and CDR2 are SGHVS and FQNEAQ. The DNA of the CDR3 is TGTGCCAGCAGCTTAGCGGCAGCGGACACTGAAGCTTTCTTT. The encoded protein is CASSLAAADTEAFF. Based on the CDR3 plus reference TRBV7-8 and TRBJ1-1, the full variable domain is GAGVSQSPRYKVAKRGQDVALRCDPISGHVSLFWYQQALGQGPEFLTYFQNEAQLDKSGLPSDRFFAERPEGSVSTLKIQRTQQEDSAVYLCASSLAAADTEAFFGQGTRLTVV.

In this sample, this clone turned up once. The chain combines TRBV11-1 with TRBJ2-2, with D perhaps matching TRBD2 (5 bases). The CDR3 is made up of 17 amino acids. Germline V gene lookup returns CDR1 SGHAT and CDR2 FQDESV (reference sequence). Trimming left V 1 base short and J 3 bases short, with 15 bases between. The CDR3 DNA follows: TGTGCCAGCAGCTTAGGATCATGGGAGCGGCACACCGGGGAGCTGTTTTTT. This sequence encodes CASSLGSWERHTGELFF.

The genes are TRBV5-1 and TRBJ2-5; 7 nucleotides align to TRBD1. The CDR3 length is 13 residues. Germline V CDR1 and CDR2: SGHRS, YFSETQ. Losses at the gene ends were 4 bases for V and 4 bases for J; bases not matched to a gene: 4. The CDR3 DNA reads as TGCGCCAGCAGCCTGGGACAGCCAGAGACCCAGTACTTC. Translating gives CASSLGQPETQYF.

This clone showed up just once. This chain uses TRBV6-1 with TRBJ2-5; D perhaps matches TRBD2 (6 bases). The tail of the sequence fits TRBJ2-7 better, so the J call may be wrong. The CDR3 extends over 14 amino acids. Germline CDR1 MNHNS, CDR2 SASEGT. CDR3 coding DNA: TGTGCCAGCCTCCGGGAGCTTTCAACCTACGAGCAGTACTTC. This codes for CASLRELSTYEQYF.

The chain combines TRBV28 with TRBJ2-1; 8 nucleotides agree with TRBD1. Germline CDR1 is MDHEN and CDR2 is SYDVKM. The J segment lost 3 bases and the V segment lost 2 bases, leaving 12 bases of the junction unmatched. There are 18 residues in the CDR3. CDR3 sequence: CASSLRDRPYGGYNEQFF. Written as DNA, the CDR3 is TGTGCCAGCAGTTTAAGGGACAGGCCTTATGGGGGCTACAATGAGCAGTTCTTC.

The chain combines TRBV15 with TRBJ2-4; possibly TRBD1 for D (5 bases). The CDR3 contains 17 residues. CDR1 and CDR2 (germline): LNHNV, YYDKDF (reference sequence). Trimming removed 0 bases at V and 10 bases at J, with 22 bases between. Here the CDR3 reads CATSRDSGALGKRIQYF. CDR3 DNA sequence: TGTGCCACCAGCAGAGATTCTGGGGCCTTGGGAAAACGAATTCAGTACTTC.

The genes are TRBV28 and TRBJ2-1; D possibly corresponds to TRBD2 (6 bases). The germline V gene has CDR1 MDHEN and CDR2 SYDVKM. This CDR3 is 15 amino acids long. With 6 bases removed from V and 1 base from J, the gap between germline ends came to 13 bases. The CDR3 coding sequence is TGTGCCAGCAGGAATGGGAGGTTTTCCTACAATGAGCAGTTCTTC. This codes for CASRNGRFSYNEQFF.

CDR3 amino acids: CASSEASEGDYSYEQYF. The CDR3 DNA sequence: TGTGCCAGCAGTGAAGCGAGTGAGGGGGACTACTCCTACGAGCAGTACTTC. This chain joins TRBV2 and TRBJ2-7; weak D call: TRBD2 (7 bases). CDR3 length: 17 amino acids. Trimming pared 0 bases from V and 0 bases from J, leaving 15 bases between. The germline gives CDR1 SNHLY, CDR2 FYNNEI.

The count of this clone is one. This chain links TRBV4-1 with TRBJ2-3; a possible D gene is TRBD1 (5 bases). This CDR3 contains 14 residues. In germline, CDR1 is MGHRA, CDR2 YSYEKL. V was trimmed by 6 bases and J by 0 bases, leaving 10 bases between them. As DNA, the CDR3 is TGCGCCAGCAGTCGACAGAGTAGCACAGATACGCAGTATTTT. Translation: CASSRQSSTDTQYF.

This chain connects TRBV28 to TRBJ2-6; 10 bases fit TRBD1. V lost 6 bases and J lost 1; bases outside the gene matches: 6. The germline V gene has CDR1 MDHEN and CDR2 SYDVKM. This CDR3 contains 17 residues. The CDR3 DNA reads TGTGCCAGCAGACCTTGGGACAGGGGTTCTGGGGCCAACGTCCTGACTTTC. Amino acid sequence: CASRPWDRGSGANVLTF.

The chain carries TRBV28 and TRBJ2-7; the D gene is possibly TRBD2 (5 bases). The V end lost 3 bases, the J end lost 1 base, and 19 bases lay between the germline ends. Germline V lookup: CDR1 MDHEN, CDR2 SYDVKM. The CDR3 covers 17 residues. DNA of the CDR3: TGTGCCAGCAGTTTTTTAGTTGGCGGGCAAGGGTCCTACGAGCAGTACTTC. It yields the protein CASSFLVGGQGSYEQYF.

The gene calls are TRBV5-4 and TRBJ1-1; the D is unclear. The V gene's germline CDR1 is SGHNT and CDR2 YYREEE (reference sequence). V lost 0 bases, J lost 0 bases, and 9 bases lay in between. The CDR3 is 15 residues long. The CDR3 loop reads CASSLAGRMNTEAFF. The CDR3 nucleotides are TGTGCCAGCAGCTTGGCGGGGAGAATGAACACTGAAGCTTTCTTT.